This TCR beta chain is from a study of T cell repertoires in cytomegalovirus infection. Across the study: Selection of CMV epitopes for the study included recently identified HLA-C-restricted and well-studied HLA-B-restricted ones.

Study outcomes and limitations: Dominant in the ex vivo response were TCR beta clonotypes restricted by HLA-C and specific for CMV.

TCRdb redid the calling of the reads with MiXCR, one entry per CDR3 protein. This table holds hundreds of thousands of distinct CDR3 sequences, almost 30% found once. Worth noting for this clonotype: Its specificity is unknown.

This receptor was taken from a human donor in good health (CMV status not recorded). Some clones in this sample may be carry-over from other donors' samples. The starting material was cultured PBMCs, obtained from culture after CMV antigen stimulation.

DNA for the CDR3: TGTGCCAGCAGCCGGGGGGGCATCCGGAGTAATTCACCCCTCCACTTT. As protein: CASSRGGIRSNSPLHF. The V gene is TRBV5-3, the J gene TRBJ1-6; D may be TRBD1 (6 bases). TRBV5-3 is labeled an ORF, and its function is uncertain. Trimming cost V 8 bases and J 6 bases, with 21 bases left between them. This CDR3 comprises 16 residues.